This record concerns one TCR beta chain sequence. Its cognate antigen is unknown. The repertoire was sequenced with immunoSEQ multiplex PCR; TCRdb's copy has only in-frame clones and lacks some. The sample lists about 92,000 clones; less than 85% were seen once. V dropped 2 bases and J dropped 9; count of bases not matched to a gene: 9. Per the germline V gene, CDR1 is SGHTA and CDR2 is FQGNSA. This CDR3 is built from 14 residues. These data belong to a study of OX40 agonist ivuxolimab in advanced cancers. Study-level information: Dose-escalation patients had hepatocellular carcinoma, melanoma, renal cell or head and neck cancer. Notes on the study in general: Both CD4+ and CD8+ T cell populations in blood had undergone clonal expansion by week 6 at 0.1 to 3.0 mg/kg.

This TCR came from an adult with an advanced solid tumor such as melanoma, head and neck, liver or kidney cancer. The sample here was CD4+ or CD8+ T cells sorted from blood, taken in a trial of the OX40 agonist ivuxolimab. The chain has TRBV7-2 and TRBJ1-1, with 7 positions matching TRBD1. This chain's CDR3 is CASSLKQGMAQAFF. CDR3 nucleotide sequence: TGTGCCAGCAGCTTAAAACAGGGGATGGCTCAAGCTTTCTTT.